The 21 T cell receptor beta chains presented below share a single source sample, sequenced in a study of CD8+CD57+ T cells in acquired aplastic anemia. CDR3 and TCR beta VDJ profiling relied on a genomic DNA template. TCRdb reanalysed the reads using MiXCR and keeps one entry per CDR3 protein. The data show 250,000 to 350,000 distinct CDR3 sequences, with 56% seen just once and 1% to 1.5% held by the top ten. Patients picked for sequencing had shown CD8+CD57+ cell expansion detected by flow cytometry. The source material was sorted CD4+, CD8+, or CD8+CD57+ T cells (not recorded which) from PBMCs. These receptors were collected from a human donor with aplastic anemia.

The V gene is TRBV6-6, the J gene TRBJ2-2; TRBD2 matches 8 bases. This CDR3 has 15 amino acids. Losses at the gene ends were 0 bases for V and 3 bases for J; bases not matched to a gene: 0. Germline V gene sequence: CDR1 MNHNY, CDR2 SVGAGI (reference sequence). In nucleotides, the CDR3 is TGTGCCAGCAGTTACTCGACTAGCGACACCGGGGAGCTGTTTTTT. It translates to CASSYSTSDTGELFF.

The V and J genes are TRBV7-2 and TRBJ2-3, with 7 positions matching TRBD1. The germline gives CDR1 SGHTA, CDR2 FQGNSA. The CDR3 spans 13 residues. V was clipped by 5 bases and J by 4 bases; unmatched bases: 3. The CDR3, as DNA: TGTGCCAGCAGCAACCAGGGGGCAGATACGCAGTATTTT. It translates to CASSNQGADTQYF.

This clonotype came up once. V and J are TRBV29-1 and TRBJ2-5; D not resolved. The CDR3 is made up of 13 amino acids. Germline V gene lookup returns CDR1 SQVTM and CDR2 ANQGSEA. The V end lost 4 bases, the J end lost 4 bases, and 13 bases lay between the germline ends. The CDR3, as DNA: TGCAGCGTTGCGCGTACCCCCGTAGAGACCCAGTACTTC. It codes for CSVARTPVETQYF.

V is TRBV7-6 and J is TRBJ2-1, with TRBD2 matching over 10 bases. This CDR3 is 16 amino acids long. The J segment lost 8 bases and the V segment lost 0 bases, leaving 7 bases of the junction unmatched. Germline V gives CDR1 SGHVS, CDR2 FNYEAQ. The DNA of the CDR3 is TGTGCCAGCAGCTTAGCTCTTAGCGGGGGGATACATGAGCAGTTCTTC. Residues: CASSLALSGGIHEQFF. Combining the CDR3 with reference TRBV7-6 and TRBJ2-1 gives the whole variable domain GAGVSQSPRYKVTKRGQDVALRCDPISGHVSLYWYRQALGQGPEFLTYFNYEAQQDKSGLPNDRFSAERPEGSISTLTIQRTEQRDSAMYRCASSLALSGGIHEQFFGPGTRLTVL.

This clonotype was observed at least ten times. V usage is TRBV4-2 and J usage is TRBJ1-2; 10 positions agree with TRBD1. Per germline, CDR1 LGHNA and CDR2 YNFKEQ. J lost 3 bases, V lost 2 bases, and 3 bases had no gene match. The CDR3 loop spans 15 amino acids. The CDR3 loop reads CASSQTGTGDYGYTF. CDR3 sequence (DNA): TGTGCCAGCAGCCAAACCGGGACAGGGGACTATGGCTACACCTTC.

The chain is built from TRBV29-1 and TRBJ1-3; D is undetermined. V lost 7 bases to trimming and J lost 4 bases, with 8 bases between them. The CDR3 has 11 residues. CDR1 and CDR2 (germline): SQVTM, ANQGSEA. In DNA form, the CDR3 reads TGCAGCGGGATGGAAGGAAACACCATATATTTT. This encodes CSGMEGNTIYF.

The table lists this clonotype with a few counts. This chain connects TRBV20-1 to TRBJ2-2; perhaps TRBD2 as D (6 bases). The CDR3 runs 14 residues. Germline loops: CDR1 DFQATT, CDR2 SNEGSKA (reference sequence). The V end was cut by 7 bases, the J end by 5 bases, with 17 bases between. This CDR3 is CSVDPGEGTGELFF. CDR3 DNA: TGCAGTGTCGACCCGGGAGAGGGAACCGGGGAGCTGTTTTTT.

This clonotype came up many times. The chain links TRBV24-1 to TRBJ2-1, with D unresolved. V dropped 4 bases and J dropped 4 bases, with 7 bases sitting between them. Germline V lookup: CDR1 KGHDR, CDR2 SFDVKD. This CDR3 region has 13 residues. CDR3 loop: CATSDFGYNEQFF. In nucleotides, the CDR3 is TGTGCCACCAGTGACTTCGGGTACAATGAGCAGTTCTTC.

The chain combines TRBV7-9 with TRBJ2-7; D is unclear. The CDR3 consists of 15 residues. Germline V gene lookup returns CDR1 SEHNR and CDR2 FQNEAQ (reference sequence). V shed 2 bases and J shed 0 bases, with 11 bases lying between them. CDR3: CASSLRPKSSYEQYF. In nucleotides, the CDR3 is TGTGCCAGCAGCTTAAGACCCAAGAGCTCCTACGAGCAGTACTTC.

V usage is TRBV5-1 and J usage is TRBJ2-3, with 11 nucleotides matching TRBD2. Germline V lookup: CDR1 SGHRS, CDR2 YFSETQ. The CDR3 contains 16 residues. Unmatched junction bases numbered 14, after V lost 3 bases and J lost 11 bases. The CDR3 here is CASSSTGTSGDNEQYF. CDR3 nucleotides: TGCGCCAGCAGCTCGACCGGGACTAGCGGAGACAATGAGCAGTATTTT.

The table lists this clonotype with a count of one. This rearrangement joins TRBV24-1 to TRBJ1-1; D is ambiguous. Trimming pared 5 bases from V and 5 bases from J, leaving 5 bases between. Germline CDR1 is KGHDR and CDR2 is SFDVKD. The CDR3 consists of 11 residues. CDR3 DNA sequence: TGTGCCACCAGTGTAGGGACTGAAGCTTTCTTT. It is translated as CATSVGTEAFF.

The chain joins TRBV6-5 to TRBJ1-1; D is possibly TRBD1 (6 bases). The CDR3 has 14 residues. V shed 9 bases and J shed 0 bases, with 14 bases lying between them. CDR1 is MNHEY, CDR2 SVGAGI, per germline. CDR3 nucleotides: TGTGCCAGTAAAACAGGGTGGATGAACACTGAAGCTTTCTTT. It specifies CASKTGWMNTEAFF.

The rearrangement uses TRBV5-1 and TRBJ2-7; a weak D match, TRBD1 (5 bases). Deletions cut 3 bases from V and 9 bases from J, with 22 bases between. Germline values: CDR1 SGHRS, CDR2 YFSETQ. The CDR3 runs to 15 residues. The CDR3: CASSSGAGISTVQYF. The CDR3 DNA reads as TGCGCCAGCAGCTCGGGCGCAGGGATATCAACGGTGCAGTACTTC. The full variable domain, rest sourced from reference TRBV5-1 and TRBJ2-7, is KAGVTQTPRYLIKTRGQQVTLSCSPISGHRSVSWYQQTPGQGLQFLFEYFSETQRNKGNFPGRFSGRQFSNSRSEMNVSTLELGDSALYLCASSSGAGISTVQYFGPGTRLTVT.

This clonotype was picked up a small number of times. The chain employs TRBV5-4 and TRBJ2-1, with no clear D. The CDR3 totals 13 residues. V lost 2 bases to trimming and J lost 5 bases, with 8 bases between them. Germline CDR1 reads SGHNT; CDR2 reads YYREEE (reference sequence). The DNA of the CDR3 is TGTGCCAGCAGCTTTTCCCTGAACAATGAGCAGTTCTTC. Its protein product is CASSFSLNNEQFF.

This chain uses TRBV18 with TRBJ2-1; 7 positions agree with TRBD1. The germline V gene has CDR1 KGHSH and CDR2 LQKENI. J lost 4 bases, V lost 6 bases, and 9 bases had no gene match. The CDR3 spans 15 residues. The CDR3 sequence: CASSSRDSPYNEQFF. In DNA form, the CDR3 reads TGTGCCAGCTCCTCCCGGGACAGCCCTTACAATGAGCAGTTCTTC.

Ten or more counts support this clonotype. V usage is TRBV6-1 and J usage is TRBJ1-1; D is undetermined. CDR1 is MNHNS and CDR2 is SASEGT in the germline V gene. CDR3 length: 13 amino acids. The ends were cut back, 4 bases at V and 5 bases at J, with 11 bases in the middle. The CDR3 protein is CASSVVGETEAFF. CDR3 nucleotide sequence: TGTGCCAGCAGTGTCGTGGGAGAGACTGAAGCTTTCTTT.

V and J are TRBV19 and TRBJ2-7; unclear D gene. The germline CDR1 and CDR2 sequences are LNHDA and SQIVND (reference sequence). The V end lost 5 bases, the J end lost 5 bases, and 13 bases lay between the germline ends. This CDR3 comprises 13 residues. The CDR3 loop is CASSSWVGDEQYF. The CDR3 DNA reads TGTGCCAGTAGTTCGTGGGTGGGTGACGAGCAGTACTTC.

The rearrangement uses TRBV2 and TRBJ1-6, with a tentative D call TRBD1 (5 bases). This CDR3 has 15 amino acids. Per the germline V gene, CDR1 is SNHLY and CDR2 is FYNNEI. V was shortened by 3 bases and J by 6 bases, with 12 bases between the two germline ends. CDR3 loop: CASSEGRAINSPLHF. The CDR3 DNA is TGTGCCAGCAGTGAGGGCAGGGCTATTAATTCACCCCTCCACTTT.

This chain uses TRBV9 with TRBJ1-5, with TRBD1 as a possible D gene (6 bases). This CDR3 is built from 15 residues. Germline V gene sequence: CDR1 SGDLS, CDR2 YYNGEE. V lost 0 bases and J 5 bases, leaving 12 bases between the germline ends. CDR3 DNA: TGTGCCAGCAGCGTAGGGCGGGGGGCCGATCAGCCCCAGCATTTT. Translation: CASSVGRGADQPQHF.

The CDR3 region has the DNA TGCGCCAGCAGCTTGGGGCCAGCGGGAAACTACGAGCAGTACTTC. Encoded protein: CASSLGPAGNYEQYF. V gene TRBV5-1 combines with J gene TRBJ2-7, with TRBD2 identical over 7 bases. The length of the CDR3 is 15 residues. Germline V gives CDR1 SGHRS, CDR2 YFSETQ. Losses at the gene ends were 0 bases for V and 3 bases for J; bases not matched to a gene: 6.

This CDR3 reads CASSSLSTGETQYF. CDR3 nucleotides: TGCGCCAGCAGCTCACTCTCCACCGGGGAGACCCAGTACTTC. This chain joins TRBV5-1 and TRBJ2-5; D is ambiguous. Germline-derived CDR1 and CDR2 are SGHRS and YFSETQ. Between the trimmed V and J ends, which lost 3 bases and 5 bases, there was a span of 14 bases. CDR3 length: 14 amino acids.